The subject of this entry is one TCR beta chain. Its antigen remains unknown. This sample stems from a study of post-analysis software for immune sequencing data. The length of the CDR3 is 16 residues. Germline CDR1 reads SGHRS; CDR2 reads YFSETQ. V lost 0 bases to trimming and J lost 1 base; unmatched junction nucleotides: 5. Study-wide results and limits: Multiple sclerosis patients showed significantly lower normalized Chao1 diversity than controls did. A few TRBV segments, TRBV5-6, TRBV5-1 and TRBV20-1 among them, were found more frequent in patients than controls.

The TCR beta cDNA libraries carried unique molecular identifiers. TCRdb processed the PCR reads anew with MiXCR; each CDR3 protein has one entry. The sample contains 160,000 or so distinct CDR3 sequences, roughly 35% of which appear only once. The rearrangement joins TRBV5-1 to TRBJ2-3, with 7 bases lining up with TRBD2. This receptor was identified in a girl aged 10 to 17 with multiple sclerosis. The sequencing used blood, collected after autologous hematopoietic stem cell transplantation. The CDR3 here is CASSLDAGAGTDTQYF. For the CDR3, the DNA is TGCGCCAGCAGCTTGGATGCGGGAGCGGGCACAGATACGCAGTATTTT.